The clone carrying this T cell receptor (delta chain) showed up just a few times. It differs at one base from a far larger clone, so likely a read error. Other DNA sequences in the same sample also yield this CDR3. The data are from a study of gamma-delta chains in newborns, infants, children. The wider study: Innate gammadelta T cells reportedly expand polyclonally right after birth, driven by microbial exposure, per the title.

TCRdb fed the reads into CATT to redo clone calling. The sample contains about 1,400 delta-chain clones, about 1.1% of which appear only once. The CDR3 totals 16 residues. Germline lookup yields CDR1 TSWWSYY and CDR2 QGS. Sequencing used blood. The receptor's source is a child in good health. The V and J genes are TRDV1 and TRDJ1; TRDD2 might be the D (6 bases). The CDR3 reads CALGELRVFLREKLIF. CDR3 nucleotide sequence: TGTGCTCTCGGGGAACTAAGAGTCTTCCTCCGAGAGAAACTCATCTTT.